This T cell receptor (beta chain) comes out of a study of multiple sclerosis patients with progressive multifocal leukoencephalopathy. Regarding this clone: Its antigen remains unidentified.

Spiked into each PCR were synthetic inline TR CDR3 controls of all V-J pairings. Some clones are missing from TCRdb's copy, which holds only in-frame ones; the method was immunoSEQ multiplex PCR. The sample includes 20,000 to 30,000 clones, 80% to 95% of them seen just once. Time point given: roughly 12 months of natalizumab therapy. Longitudinal control samples came from natalizumab-treated multiple sclerosis patients without PML. This CDR3 comprises 13 residues. The germline V gene encodes CDR1 SGHRS and CDR2 YFSETQ. V was clipped by 0 bases and J by 7 bases, with 10 bases between them. Notes on the study in general: Clones expanded at PML were already present before and during natalizumab.

The V and J genes are TRBV5-1 and TRBJ2-5, with TRBD1 as a possible D gene (6 bases). The source material was PBMCs, sampled from a patient treated with natalizumab. This sequence originates from a man younger than 40 with multiple sclerosis. This chain's CDR3 is CASSLVGAGTQYF. CDR3 nucleotides: TGCGCCAGCAGCTTGGTGGGGGCTGGGACCCAGTACTTC.